The 24 T cell receptor beta chains listed next were all sequenced from one sample in a study of cytomegalovirus exposure and HLA in healthy donors. A multiplex PCR was run with 60 Vbeta primers and 13 Jbeta primers. The protocol was immunoSEQ multiplex PCR, while the TCRdb copy is restricted to in-frame clones and leaves out a portion. The sample has around 150,000 clones; approximately 80% are singletons. Specimen: PBMCs. The receptors derive from a woman aged 40-49 years in good health and CMV-seropositive.

The chain uses TRBV7-9 and TRBJ2-1; D not certain. Germline V gene data show CDR1 as SEHNR and CDR2 as FQNEAQ (reference sequence). CDR3 length: 12 amino acids. Trimming left V 4 bases short and J 8 bases short, with 9 bases between. The CDR3 sequence: CASSYGVDEQFF. As DNA, the CDR3 is TGTGCCAGCAGCTACGGAGTGGATGAGCAGTTCTTC.

CDR3 sequence: CASSYQKPQHF. CDR3 DNA sequence: TGTGCCAGCAGTTACCAGAAGCCCCAGCATTTT. The J gene is TRBJ1-5, the V gene TRBV6-5; D unresolved. CDR1 MNHEY and CDR2 SVGAGI come from the germline V gene. V lost 2 bases and J 8 bases, leaving 4 bases between the germline ends. This CDR3 comprises 11 residues.

The rearrangement joins TRBV21-1 to TRBJ1-4; the DNA was not used to check the table's D call, TRBD1. TRBV21-1 represents a pseudogene. The length of the CDR3 is 17 residues. For the CDR3, the DNA is TGTGCCAGCGCCGGGACACCGGATGGGGCAACTAATGAAAAACTGTTTTTT. As protein: CASAGTPDGATNEKLFF.

J is TRBJ2-2 and V is TRBV11-2; possible D gene TRBD1, 6 bases. The germline V gene has CDR1 SGHAT and CDR2 FQNNGV. The CDR3 is made up of 15 amino acids. Trimming stripped 3 bases from V and 5 bases from J, with 13 bases between. CDR3: CASSFPGATTGELFF. The CDR3 DNA is TGTGCCAGCAGCTTCCCAGGGGCCACGACCGGGGAGCTGTTTTTT.

This clone was seen once. The genes are TRBV19 and TRBJ1-6; 8 positions match TRBD1. The CDR3 covers 19 residues. CDR1 is LNHDA and CDR2 is SQIVND in the germline V gene (reference sequence). The ends lost 7 bases at V and 5 bases at J; junction bases unmatched: 19. The CDR3 sequence: CASTSAAGGSATNNSPLHF. The CDR3 coding sequence is TGTGCCAGTACCTCAGCAGCAGGGGGCTCCGCTACCAATAATTCACCCCTCCACTTT.

The V and J genes are TRBV7-9 and TRBJ2-2, with D perhaps matching TRBD1 (6 bases). The CDR3 extends over 13 amino acids. Trimming removed 5 bases at V and 7 bases at J, with 11 bases between. Germline V gene data show CDR1 as SEHNR and CDR2 as FQNEAQ (reference sequence). CDR3 amino acids: CASSITGSGELFF. CDR3 bases: TGTGCCAGCAGCATTACAGGGAGCGGGGAGCTGTTTTTT.

This chain joins TRBV6-5 and TRBJ2-1, with D possibly matching TRBD2 (6 bases). There are 16 residues in the CDR3. V was cut by 2 bases and J by 4 bases, with 15 bases left in between. Germline V CDR1 and CDR2: MNHEY, SVGAGI. The CDR3 sequence is CASSYRGRSGYNEQFF. CDR3 nucleotide sequence: TGTGCCAGCAGTTACCGGGGGAGAAGTGGGTACAATGAGCAGTTCTTC.

J is TRBJ2-5 and V is TRBV9; TRBD1 might be the D (6 bases). CDR1 and CDR2 from the germline V gene are SGDLS and YYNGEE. V lost 2 bases to trimming and J lost 5 bases, with 16 bases between them. CDR3 length equals 15 residues. CDR3 loop: CASSVSGTRGETQYF. The CDR3 bases are TGTGCCAGCAGCGTTTCCGGGACAAGAGGGGAGACCCAGTACTTC.

This chain joins TRBV15 and TRBJ1-5, with TRBD1 matching 8 bases. V dropped 8 bases and J dropped 6; count of bases not matched to a gene: 9. This CDR3 region has 14 residues. Germline CDR1 LNHNV, CDR2 YYDKDF (reference sequence). CDR3 nucleotide sequence: TGTGCCACCCGGGGAGCAGGGGGCGTTCAGCCCCAGCATTTT. It translates to CATRGAGGVQPQHF.

The CDR3 nucleotides read TGTGCCAGTAGTGCGACAGGGGGAATGAATCAGCCCCAGCATTTT. Its protein is CASSATGGMNQPQHF. The genes are TRBV19 and TRBJ1-5; 9 bases agree with TRBD1. J was trimmed by 4 bases and V by 5 bases; bases with no gene match: 6. CDR1 is LNHDA, CDR2 SQIVND, per germline (reference sequence). The CDR3 extends over 15 amino acids. Full variable domain (rest looked up from reference TRBV19 and TRBJ1-5): DGGITQSPKYLFRKEGQNVTLSCEQNLNHDAMYWYRQDPGQGLRLIYYSQIVNDFQKGDIAEGYSVSREKKESFPLTVTSAQKNPTAFYLCASSATGGMNQPQHFGDGTRLSIL.

This clone was counted a few times. The chain links TRBV30 to TRBJ2-7; D is uncertain. This CDR3 is 11 amino acids long. The ends were cut back, 5 bases at V and 0 bases at J, with 5 bases in the middle. CDR1 is GTSNPN, CDR2 SVGIG, per germline (reference sequence). The CDR3 coding sequence is TGTGCCTGGGACAACTCCTACGAGCAGTACTTC. Its translation is CAWDNSYEQYF.

The gene calls are TRBV4-2 and TRBJ1-3; TRBD1 agrees at 9 bases. The trim removed 4 bases at V and 4 bases at J, leaving 11 bases unmatched. Germline assignment: CDR1 LGHNA and CDR2 YNFKEQ. The CDR3 consists of 17 residues. The CDR3 nucleotides read TGTGCCAGCAGCCGAGGATACGGACAGGGGACAGGAAACACCATATATTTT. This codes for CASSRGYGQGTGNTIYF.

This rearrangement joins TRBV7-3 to TRBJ1-1, with 8 positions matching TRBD1. Germline V gene data show CDR1 as SGHTA and CDR2 as FQGTGA. J gave up 5 bases and V 5 bases, and 19 bases lay outside the gene matches. The CDR3 spans 18 residues. The CDR3 reads CASSVLPAGGVGRTEAFF. The CDR3 DNA follows: TGTGCCAGCAGCGTCCTCCCTGCAGGGGGCGTAGGAAGGACTGAAGCTTTCTTT.

This sequence joins TRBV4-3 and TRBJ2-7, with D perhaps TRBD2 (5 bases). Trimming cost V 4 bases and J 1 base, with 8 bases left between them. CDR1 is LGHNA and CDR2 is YSLEER in the germline V gene. The CDR3 runs to 13 residues. CDR3 sequence reads: CASSRTGSYEQYF. The CDR3 coding sequence is TGCGCCAGCAGCCGAACGGGGTCCTACGAGCAGTACTTC.

The chain uses TRBV5-4 and TRBJ1-2; possible D gene TRBD1, 5 bases. With 4 bases removed from V and 0 bases from J, the gap between germline ends came to 22 bases. CDR1 and CDR2 (germline): SGHNT, YYREEE (reference sequence). CDR3 length: 18 amino acids. The CDR3 spells CASSTNQFRTYANYGYTF. The CDR3 DNA follows: TGTGCCAGCAGCACAAACCAGTTTAGGACATACGCTAACTATGGCTACACCTTC.

CDR3 sequence reads: CASSWTGQEVYEQYF. The CDR3 DNA reads as TGTGCCAGCAGTTGGACGGGACAAGAGGTCTACGAGCAGTACTTC. The genes are TRBV27 and TRBJ2-7; D possibly corresponds to TRBD1 (6 bases). The CDR3 spans 15 residues. The germline V gene has CDR1 MNHEY and CDR2 SMNVEV (reference sequence). Trimming left V 4 bases short and J 3 bases short, with 16 bases between.

This clone was recorded a few times. The V gene is TRBV18, the J gene TRBJ1-3; weak D call: TRBD1 (6 bases). The CDR3 is 15 amino acids. The V end was cut by 4 bases, the J end by 7 bases, with 17 bases between. Germline CDR1 KGHSH, CDR2 LQKENI. CDR3 in DNA: TGTGCCAGCTCACGAGGACAGCCCCAAGAGAACACCATATATTTT. Encoded protein: CASSRGQPQENTIYF.

The chain recombines TRBV27 with TRBJ2-7; 12 nucleotides match TRBD1. V lost 5 bases and J lost 6; bases outside the gene matches: 11. The CDR3 covers 16 residues. Germline V gene data show CDR1 as MNHEY and CDR2 as SMNVEV (reference sequence). The CDR3 spells CASSPRAGTGGLEQYF. CDR3 sequence (DNA): TGTGCCAGCAGTCCACGAGCCGGGACAGGGGGCCTCGAGCAGTACTTC.

In the case of this clone: The junction departs from the called germline gene at one end, perhaps through a read error. The chain couples TRBV7-9 to TRBJ1-5; 8 bases are shared with TRBD1. The CDR3 is made up of 15 amino acids. The V gene's germline CDR1 is SEHNR and CDR2 FQNEAQ (reference sequence). CDR3 amino acids: CSSSLDQGAGQPQHF. The CDR3 DNA is TGTTCCAGCAGCCTAGACCAGGGGGCTGGTCAGCCCCAGCATTTT.

The V and J genes are TRBV7-9 and TRBJ2-7, with a weak D call TRBD2 (6 bases). This CDR3 contains 16 residues. Germline V gene sequence: CDR1 SEHNR, CDR2 FQNEAQ (reference sequence). V was trimmed by 6 bases and J by 0 bases, leaving 18 bases between them. CDR3 nucleotides: TGTGCCAGCAGTACACCAGTGGGAGGAGCCTCCTACGAGCAGTACTTC. Translating gives CASSTPVGGASYEQYF.

This CDR3 reads CASSQGVAGALQETQYF. The CDR3 coding sequence is TGTGCCAGCAGCCAAGGGGTAGCGGGGGCACTCCAAGAGACCCAGTACTTC. The rearrangement joins TRBV9 to TRBJ2-5; 9 nucleotides align to TRBD2. The V gene's germline CDR1 is SGDLS and CDR2 YYNGEE. The CDR3 extends over 17 amino acids. V dropped 4 bases and J dropped 1; count of bases not matched to a gene: 11.

V is TRBV6-1 and J is TRBJ1-4; perhaps TRBD1 as D (6 bases). Trimming removed 0 bases from V and 8 bases from J, with 13 bases in between. The CDR3 is 15 residues long. The germline gives CDR1 MNHNS, CDR2 SASEGT. The CDR3 DNA follows: TGTGCCAGCAGTGAAGCGACAGGCTACAGGGAAAAACTGTTTTTT. It encodes CASSEATGYREKLFF.

The rearrangement links TRBV4-2 to TRBJ2-1; a possible D gene is TRBD2 (6 bases). The CDR3 is 14 amino acids. The V gene's germline CDR1 is LGHNA and CDR2 YNFKEQ. Deletions cut 0 bases from V and 6 bases from J, with 9 bases between. As DNA, the CDR3 is TGTGCCAGCAGCCAAGATTGGGGGGTCAATGAGCAGTTCTTC. Translating gives CASSQDWGVNEQFF.

The chain carries TRBV9 and TRBJ2-1, with a tentative D call TRBD1 (5 bases). Trimming took off 0 bases at V and 8 bases at J, with 9 bases between the two ends. This CDR3 has 13 amino acids. Germline V gives CDR1 SGDLS, CDR2 YYNGEE. The CDR3 spells CASSVGTTHEQFF. The CDR3 region has the DNA TGTGCCAGCAGCGTAGGGACAACCCATGAGCAGTTCTTC.